This T cell receptor beta chain was obtained from a study of Ad26.COV2.S vaccination and SARS-CoV-2 variants. The assay was immunoSEQ multiplex PCR, and TCRdb's table has in-frame clones only and misses some. The sample records about 400,000 clones, 92% being singletons. Noted treatment: some 20 received Ad26.COV2.S at low or high dose, single or two shots; about 5 received placebo; per-sample allocation not given. Samples came from day 63 after the first vaccine or placebo injection. This clone was observed a handful of times. No antigen is known for it. Study-level findings and limits: Spike-specific TCR breadth was greater in vaccine than placebo recipients. With respect to non-spike TCR breadth, vaccine and placebo recipients were similar.

Germline V CDR1 and CDR2: MGHRA, YSYEKL. The CDR3 contains 14 residues. V lost 6 bases to trimming and J lost 6 bases, with 12 bases between them. The sample here was peripheral blood, taken in a trial of Ad26.COV2.S vaccine versus placebo. V is TRBV4-1 and J is TRBJ1-6, with D maybe TRBD1 (6 bases). The sequence derives from a person aged 18-65 years who received the Ad26.COV2.S COVID-19 vaccine or a placebo. The CDR3, as DNA: TGCGCCAGCAGAACAGGGTCAAGTAATTCACCCCTCCACTTT. Amino acids: CASRTGSSNSPLHF.